The 30 T cell receptor beta chains below all came from one sample that was sequenced in a study of T cell responses to AZD1222 COVID-19 vaccine. TCRdb keeps only in-frame clones here, not all; method: immunoSEQ multiplex PCR. The profile shows roughly 110,000 clones, approximately 89% of them singletons. This sample comprised peripheral blood, obtained on day 0 of AZD1222 vaccination. These receptors were collected from an adult in good health.

The chain recombines TRBV3-1 (or the pseudogene TRBV3-2) with TRBJ2-7, with TRBD2 identical over 11 bases. The CDR3 spans 15 residues. After removal of 1 base from V and 4 bases from J, the junction contained 3 bases not matched to a gene. Germline assignment: CDR1 LGHDT and CDR2 YNNKEL (reference sequence). The CDR3 bases are TGTGCCAGCAGCCAAGGACTAGCGGGGAATTACGAGCAGTACTTC. Residues: CASSQGLAGNYEQYF.

The genes are TRBV6-2 or TRBV6-3 and TRBJ1-2; D gene ambiguous. Germline V gene data show CDR1 as MNHEY and CDR2 as SVGEGT. V lost 0 bases to trimming and J lost 2 bases, with 7 bases between them. This CDR3 is 14 amino acids long. The CDR3 nucleotides are TGTGCCAGCAGTTACTCGAGGGTGAACTATGGCTACACCTTC. Translating it yields CASSYSRVNYGYTF.

The chain carries TRBV5-1 and TRBJ2-2, with 7 positions matching TRBD2. The CDR3 sequence is 17 residues long. The V gene's germline CDR1 is SGHRS and CDR2 YFSETQ. J gave up 0 bases and V 3 bases, and 8 bases lay outside the gene matches. CDR3 DNA: TGCGCCAGCAGCTACCGCCAAGCGGGGTCGAACACCGGGGAGCTGTTTTTT. Its translation is CASSYRQAGSNTGELFF.

This chain links TRBV29-1 with TRBJ2-1; TRBD2 agrees at 7 bases. Germline loops: CDR1 SQVTM, CDR2 ANQGSEA. This CDR3 has 13 residues. V was pared by 7 bases and J by 6 bases, with 9 bases of the junction left unmatched. This CDR3 is CSDLAGRGNEQFF. The CDR3 DNA reads as TGCAGCGACTTAGCGGGCAGAGGCAATGAGCAGTTCTTC.

This chain joins TRBV7-9 and TRBJ1-4; D ambiguous. The CDR3 runs 16 residues. CDR1 SEHNR and CDR2 FQNEAQ come from the germline V gene (reference sequence). Trimming pared 0 bases from V and 5 bases from J, leaving 13 bases between. As DNA, the CDR3 is TGTGCCAGCAGCTTAGCCGCCCCTGCTAAAAATGAAAAACTGTTTTTT. It encodes CASSLAAPAKNEKLFF. The whole variable domain, remainder taken from reference TRBV7-9 and TRBJ1-4, is DTGVSQNPRHKITKRGQNVTFRCDPISEHNRLYWYRQTLGQGPEFLTYFQNEAQLEKSRLLSDRFSAERPKGSFSTLEIQRTEQGDSAMYLCASSLAAPAKNEKLFFGSGTQLSVL.

The chain is built from TRBV18 and TRBJ1-5; perhaps TRBD1 as D (6 bases). Trimming took 4 bases from V and 4 from J, leaving 14 bases between them. This CDR3 comprises 15 residues. Looked up from germline, CDR1 is KGHSH and CDR2 is LQKENI. The CDR3 protein is CASSLSQGPNQPQHF. The CDR3 DNA is TGTGCCAGCTCACTATCACAGGGCCCAAATCAGCCCCAGCATTTT. The full variable domain, in which reference TRBV18 and TRBJ1-5 provide the parts outside the CDR3, is NAGVMQNPRHLVRRRGQEARLRCSPMKGHSHVYWYRQLPEEGLKFMVYLQKENIIDESGMPKERFSAEFPKEGPSILRIQQVVRGDSAAYFCASSLSQGPNQPQHFGDGTRLSIL.

The chain has TRBV5-1 and TRBJ2-5; D is unresolved. Per germline, CDR1 SGHRS and CDR2 YFSETQ. Trimming took 1 base from V and 5 from J, leaving 15 bases between them. This CDR3 is built from 15 residues. CDR3 bases: TGCGCCAGCAGCTTGAGCCCAGACCGCTTTGAGACCCAGTACTTC. Translated, it gives CASSLSPDRFETQYF.

V gene TRBV27 combines with J gene TRBJ1-1; no clear D. Trimming cost V 1 base and J 1 base, with 4 bases left between them. CDR3 length equals 13 residues. Germline V gene lookup returns CDR1 MNHEY and CDR2 SMNVEV (reference sequence). DNA of the CDR3: TGTGCCAGCAGTTTATGGGGGAACACTGAAGCTTTCTTT. Protein product: CASSLWGNTEAFF.

Only a few counts were recorded for this clone. The chain has TRBV3-1 (or the pseudogene TRBV3-2) and TRBJ2-7, with 13 bases aligning to TRBD2. The germline V gene has CDR1 LGHDT and CDR2 YNNKEL (reference sequence). The CDR3 extends over 15 amino acids. V lost 3 bases, J lost 6 bases, and 5 bases stayed unmatched. The CDR3 loop is CASSHGTSGESEQYF. In DNA form, the CDR3 reads TGTGCCAGCAGCCATGGGACTAGCGGGGAAAGCGAGCAGTACTTC.

J is TRBJ2-7 and V is TRBV19, with 12 bases that match TRBD2. CDR1 is LNHDA, CDR2 SQIVND, per germline (reference sequence). The CDR3 length is 16 residues. Trimming took 4 bases from V and 0 from J; bases not matched to a gene: 4. CDR3 DNA: TGTGCCAGTAGTAGAAGACTAGCGGGGGACTCCTACGAGCAGTACTTC. Its translation: CASSRRLAGDSYEQYF.

This chain links TRBV19 with TRBJ2-1; TRBD1 might be the D (5 bases). The germline V and J ends were trimmed by 5 bases and 6 bases, with 20 bases remaining between them. This CDR3 comprises 16 residues. The germline CDR1 and CDR2 sequences are LNHDA and SQIVND (reference sequence). The chain's CDR3 is CASSSSRALLGNEQFF. DNA for the CDR3: TGTGCCAGTAGTTCCTCCAGGGCACTGTTAGGCAATGAGCAGTTCTTC.

The chain uses TRBV13 and TRBJ2-7, with D perhaps matching TRBD1 (5 bases). Trimming took off 3 bases at V and 2 bases at J, with 14 bases between the two ends. CDR3 length equals 15 residues. CDR1 is PRHDT, CDR2 FYEKMQ, per germline (reference sequence). The CDR3 spells CASSFGQGVTYEQYF. CDR3 sequence (DNA): TGTGCCAGCAGCTTTGGGCAGGGCGTCACCTACGAGCAGTACTTC.

The J gene is TRBJ1-5, the V gene TRBV21-1; TRBD1, as called in the table, went unchecked against the DNA. TRBV21-1 is a documented pseudogene. The CDR3 totals 15 residues. The CDR3 sequence is CASSKCDRRNQPQHF. The CDR3 DNA is TGTGCCAGCAGCAAGTGTGACAGGAGGAATCAGCCCCAGCATTTT.

This clone was counted between two and nine times. The chain joins TRBV4-2 to TRBJ2-5; 7 bases agree with TRBD2. The CDR3 is 16 residues long. Germline V gives CDR1 LGHNA, CDR2 YNFKEQ. V shed 4 bases and J 5 bases; nucleotides not matched to a gene: 13. CDR3 loop: CASSPGGGPDLETQYF. CDR3 DNA sequence: TGTGCCAGCAGCCCGGGCGGGGGACCCGACCTGGAGACCCAGTACTTC.

The chain has TRBV2 and TRBJ2-2; the D gene is possibly TRBD1 (6 bases). CDR3 length equals 14 residues. V lost 6 bases, J lost 6 bases, and 14 bases lay in between. Germline CDR1 and CDR2: SNHLY and FYNNEI. The CDR3 sequence: CASSIYQGSGELFF. The CDR3, as DNA: TGTGCCAGCAGCATCTACCAGGGGTCCGGGGAGCTGTTTTTT.

The chain uses TRBV5-8 and TRBJ1-2, with D unresolved. In germline, CDR1 is SGHTS, CDR2 YDEGEE. The CDR3 loop spans 12 amino acids. Trimming pared 3 bases from V and 7 bases from J, leaving 10 bases between. The CDR3 region is CASSSPGSGYTF. The CDR3 bases are TGTGCCAGCAGCTCCCCAGGAAGTGGCTACACCTTC.

J is TRBJ1-1 and V is TRBV5-4; 7 bases align to TRBD1. Germline lookup yields CDR1 SGHNT and CDR2 YYREEE (reference sequence). This CDR3 spans 15 amino acids. Unmatched junction bases numbered 9, after V lost 4 bases and J lost 3 bases. CDR3 DNA: TGTGCCAGCAGCGCCCGACAGGGAACGCACACTGAAGCTTTCTTT. It encodes CASSARQGTHTEAFF.

The V call is TRBV20-1, the J call TRBJ1-5, with a possible D match to TRBD1 (6 bases). CDR3 size: 11 residues. The V end lost 2 bases, the J end lost 13 bases, and 12 bases lay between the germline ends. Germline CDR1 reads DFQATT; CDR2 reads SNEGSKA (reference sequence). CDR3 DNA: TGCAGTGCTAGACCTACTGACAGGCAGCATTTT. It is translated as CSARPTDRQHF.

The CDR3 nucleotides read TGTGCCAGCAGCTTAGTGCGCTCTGGAAACACCATATATTTT. Translation gives CASSLVRSGNTIYF. The chain is built from TRBV7-2 and TRBJ1-3; D remains unclear. Germline V gene lookup returns CDR1 SGHTA and CDR2 FQGNSA. The V gene lost 1 base and the J gene lost 0 bases, with 4 bases spanning the gap. This CDR3 is built from 14 residues.

The chain combines TRBV7-2 with TRBJ2-5; 10 bases fit TRBD2. The CDR3 totals 17 residues. In germline, CDR1 is SGHTA, CDR2 FQGNSA. The V segment lost 8 bases and the J segment 2 bases; nucleotides outside the gene matches: 14. DNA of the CDR3: TGTGCCAGCGTTCAGCAGGTGGCTAGCGGGGGACAAGAGACCCAGTACTTC. Translation: CASVQQVASGGQETQYF.

There are a few counts of this clone. This rearrangement joins TRBV20-1 to TRBJ2-7; 9 bases fit TRBD2. The CDR3 length is 15 residues. With V trimmed by 3 bases and J by 5 bases, 11 bases remained unmatched. Germline CDR1 reads DFQATT; CDR2 reads SNEGSKA (reference sequence). The CDR3 sequence: CSASWAASGVNEQYF. CDR3 coding DNA: TGCAGTGCTAGTTGGGCTGCTAGCGGGGTGAACGAGCAGTACTTC.

This chain connects TRBV19 to TRBJ1-4, with D hard to call. This CDR3 is 15 amino acids long. Germline V lookup: CDR1 LNHDA, CDR2 SQIVND (reference sequence). Trimming shortened V by 3 bases and J by 3 bases, and 11 bases separated the two germline ends. Written as DNA, the CDR3 is TGTGCCAGTAGTATTTGGGCCGCTCCTAATGAAAAACTGTTTTTT. Its protein is CASSIWAAPNEKLFF.

The chain couples TRBV5-4 to TRBJ1-5; D not certain. The germline gives CDR1 SGHNT, CDR2 YYREEE (reference sequence). This CDR3 is built from 14 residues. Between the trimmed V and J ends, which lost 1 base and 1 base, there was a span of 6 bases. CDR3 residues: CASSLLGSNQPQHF. DNA for the CDR3: TGTGCCAGCAGCTTGTTGGGGAGCAATCAGCCCCAGCATTTT.

This clone was picked up one time. The chain employs TRBV9 and TRBJ1-1; 10 bases map to TRBD1. CDR1 is SGDLS, CDR2 YYNGEE, per germline. This CDR3 comprises 15 residues. J lost 4 bases, V lost 0 bases, and 3 bases had no gene match. The CDR3 region has the DNA TGTGCCAGCAGCGTAGGGACAGGGGGTGGCACTGAAGCTTTCTTT. Residues: CASSVGTGGGTEAFF.

This clone was seen once. V and J are TRBV4-3 and TRBJ2-2; no definite D call. Per the germline V gene, CDR1 is LGHNA and CDR2 is YSLEER. V was cut by 0 bases and J by 6 bases, with 11 bases left in between. The CDR3 is 15 amino acids. Here the CDR3 reads CASSQDQVLPGELFF. The CDR3 DNA follows: TGCGCCAGCAGCCAAGACCAGGTTCTCCCCGGGGAGCTGTTTTTT.

The chain employs TRBV10-3 and TRBJ2-5; D call uncertain. This CDR3 comprises 17 residues. The V end was cut by 0 bases, the J end by 3 bases, with 17 bases between. Germline V gives CDR1 ENHRY, CDR2 SYGVKD. CDR3 bases: TGTGCCATCAGTGAGTCGGTTGTGGCAGCAAAGGAAGAGACCCAGTACTTC. Protein sequence: CAISESVVAAKEETQYF.

This clone appeared once. The genes are TRBV7-2 and TRBJ1-5, with TRBD1 matching 7 bases. The V gene's germline CDR1 is SGHTA and CDR2 FQGNSA. Trimming at V came to 5 bases and at J to 6 bases, leaving 13 bases not matched to a gene. There are 16 residues in the CDR3. The CDR3 spells CASSAEVQGGGQPQHF. CDR3 sequence (DNA): TGTGCCAGCAGCGCAGAGGTGCAGGGGGGGGGTCAGCCCCAGCATTTT.

This clone was detected once. The V and J genes are TRBV29-1 and TRBJ2-2; D is perhaps TRBD1 (6 bases). Trimming took 6 bases from V and 3 from J, leaving 17 bases between them. Germline V gives CDR1 SQVTM, CDR2 ANQGSEA. CDR3 size: 15 residues. CDR3 in DNA: TGCAGCGTAAAAGATGAGGGGGTGGACACCGGGGAGCTGTTTTTT. Translated, it gives CSVKDEGVDTGELFF.

The CDR3 DNA sequence: TGTGCCTGGAGTGGGGTGGGCGGTGGCTACACCTTC. Protein product: CAWSGVGGGYTF. The chain is built from TRBV30 and TRBJ1-2, with D uncertain. The V gene's germline CDR1 is GTSNPN and CDR2 SVGIG (reference sequence). The CDR3 loop spans 12 amino acids. Trimming stripped 1 base from V and 7 bases from J, with 10 bases between.

In nucleotides, the CDR3 is TGCGCCAGCAGCTTGGCGGAGACGGAGACCTATGGCTACACCTTC. Translating gives CASSLAETETYGYTF. V usage is TRBV5-1 and J usage is TRBJ1-2; D remains ambiguous. V was trimmed by 0 bases and J by 4 bases, leaving 13 bases between them. CDR1 is SGHRS, CDR2 YFSETQ, per germline. The CDR3 covers 15 residues.